Listed below are T cell receptor beta chains from one sample, sequenced in a study of CD8 T cells in Susac syndrome. TCRdb processed the immunoSEQ multiplex PCR reads anew with MiXCR; each CDR3 protein has one entry. The table lists about 430,000 distinct CDR3 sequences, around 85% of them singletons. The sequencing sample was made of CD8+ T cells from PBMCs. The source of these receptors is a human donor with multiple sclerosis. CDR3s include the opening cysteine and the closing phenylalanine or tryptophan. The D gene is left open where the match is weak. Not every row has a clone size; where given, it reads once, few, many or a size class.

J gene | V gene | D gene | clone size | CDR3 DNA | CDR3 protein
TRBJ2-7 | TRBV19 | NA | few | TGTGCCAGTAGTATAGTCCCGGGTGGCGAGCAGTACTTC | CASSIVPGGEQYF
TRBJ1-6 | TRBV27 | TRBD1 | few | TGTGCCAGCAGCCCTACAGGGGGCTATTCACCCCTCCACTTT | CASSPTGGYSPLHF
TRBJ1-2 | TRBV20-1 | NA | NA | TGCAGTGCCGACCACGGGGAGAATGGCTACACCTTC | CSADHGENGYTF
TRBJ1-2 | TRBV29-1 | NA | NA | TGCAGCGTTGTAGCGGCAGACTATGACGGCTATGGCTACACCTTC | CSVVAADYDGYGYTF
TRBJ1-1 | TRBV7-9 | NA | NA | TGTGCCAGCAGCTTAGTCGTGGAGTTGGACACTGAAGCTTTCTTT | CASSLVVELDTEAFF
TRBJ1-2 | TRBV28 | TRBD1 | NA | TGTGCCAGCAGTTTCCCTTCGGACAGGGTTGTACATGGCTACACCTTC | CASSFPSDRVVHGYTF
TRBJ2-3 | TRBV5-4 | NA | NA | TGTGCCAGCCTGACAGACCATACAGATACGCAGTATTTT | CASLTDHTDTQYF
TRBJ2-3 | TRBV25-1 | TRBD1 | once | TGTGCCAGCAGTGATGGGTGGATTGGACAGGGGCTAGCAGAAGATACGCAGTATTTT | CASSDGWIGQGLAEDTQYF
TRBJ1-1 | TRBV7-8 | NA | NA | TGTGCCAGCAGCTTAGCGCCCAGGGAGGGTTTACGGAACACTGAAGCTTTCTTT | CASSLAPREGLRNTEAFF
TRBJ1-5 | TRBV27 | NA | NA | TGTGCCACCTCTATCTCCACGGAGGCTCAGCCCCAGCATTTT | CATSISTEAQPQHF
TRBJ2-2 | TRBV12-3/TRBV12-4 | NA | NA | TGTGCCAGCAGGGTTACAGGGTTGGACACCGGGGAGCTGTTTTTT | CASRVTGLDTGELFF
TRBJ2-7 | TRBV7-2 | NA | NA | TGTGCCAGCAGCCCCCCTTGGGCATACGAGCAGTACTTC | CASSPPWAYEQYF
TRBJ1-4 | TRBV11-1 | TRBD1 | NA | TGTGCCAGCAGCTTAGCCGACGTGGGGCAGGGGGCGACCGCGCGTGAAAAACTGTTTTTT | CASSLADVGQGATAREKLFF
TRBJ2-1 | TRBV25-1 | NA | NA | TGTGCCAGCAGTGTGGCAGGGATCGCGGATGAGCAGTTCTTC | CASSVAGIADEQFF
TRBJ1-1 | TRBV12-3/TRBV12-4 | TRBD1 | NA | TGTGCCAGCAGTTCGCACAGGACAGGAATGAACACTGAAGCTTTCTTT | CASSSHRTGMNTEAFF
TRBJ2-3 | TRBV10-3 | NA | NA | TGTGCCATCGGAGAGGGGTACACAGATACGCAGTATTTT | CAIGEGYTDTQYF
TRBJ2-1 | TRBV29-1 | NA | NA | TGCAGCGAGCACCGGAGCTCCTACAATGAGCAGTTCTTC | CSEHRSSYNEQFF
TRBJ2-3 | TRBV6-1 | TRBD2 | NA | TGTGCCAGCAGTCAACCCTCCGGGACTAGCCGCACAGATACGCAGTATTTT | CASSQPSGTSRTDTQYF
TRBJ2-2 | TRBV30 | TRBD1 | few | TGTGCCTGGAGGACAGGGGATATGGACACCGGGGAGCTGTTTTTT | CAWRTGDMDTGELFF
TRBJ2-3 | TRBV28 | NA | NA | TGTGCCAGCAGCCTCCCGAGGGGAGGAGACACAGATACGCAGTATTTT | CASSLPRGGDTDTQYF
TRBJ1-1 | TRBV19 | NA | NA | TGTGCCAGTAGCCTGGGGACCTCTGAAGCTTTCTTT | CASSLGTSEAFF
TRBJ2-7 | TRBV27 | TRBD1 | NA | TGTGCCAGCAGTTTAATCCCCCGTGATTGGACAGGGGACAACGACGAGCAGTACTTC | CASSLIPRDWTGDNDEQYF
TRBJ1-5 | TRBV28 | NA | once | TGTGCCAGCAGTTTTGTGGGGAATCAGCCCCAGCATTTT | CASSFVGNQPQHF
TRBJ1-5 | TRBV4-1 | NA | NA | TGCGCCAGCAGCCAAGAGGGGACGGCCAATCAGCCCCAGCATTTT | CASSQEGTANQPQHF
TRBJ2-3 | TRBV5-1 | TRBD2 | NA | TGCGCCAGCAGCTCCGGACTAGCGGGAGATACAGATACGCAGTATTTT | CASSSGLAGDTDTQYF
TRBJ2-1 | TRBV11-2 | NA | few | TGTGCCAGCAGCTCTACTTCGTACAATGAGCAGTTCTTC | CASSSTSYNEQFF
TRBJ2-7 | TRBV30 | NA | few | TGTGCCTGGAGTTGGGGGGCCTCTGGGGAGCAGTACTTC | CAWSWGASGEQYF
TRBJ2-1 | TRBV9 | NA | NA | TGTGCCAGCAGCGTACCACTAGACAGCTCCTACAATGAGCAGTTCTTC | CASSVPLDSSYNEQFF
TRBJ2-5 | TRBV12-3/TRBV12-4 | TRBD2 | NA | TGTGCCAGCAGTCTAGCGGGGGGTTCCCAAGAGACCCAGTACTTC | CASSLAGGSQETQYF
TRBJ1-1 | TRBV19 | NA | few | TGTGCCAGTAGTCCCCCCGGCCTGAACACTGAAGCTTTCTTT | CASSPPGLNTEAFF
TRBJ1-1 | TRBV6-1 | NA | NA | TGTGCCAACAGTGAAGCCCCTGTCAGGGGGAACACTGAAGCTTTCTTT | CANSEAPVRGNTEAFF
TRBJ2-5 | TRBV7-9 | NA | NA | TGTGCCAGCAGTTTCGAGGACAGCCTAGAGACCCAGTACTTC | CASSFEDSLETQYF
TRBJ2-1 | TRBV29-1 | TRBD2 | NA | TGCAGCGTTGAAGGACTAGCGGGAGTGCCCTACAATGAGCAGTTCTTC | CSVEGLAGVPYNEQFF
TRBJ1-4 | TRBV9 | NA | NA | TGTGCCAGCAGCGTAGGTTCGGTGGCGTCATGGGAAAAACTGTTTTTT | CASSVGSVASWEKLFF
TRBJ2-5 | TRBV6-1 | TRBD1 | NA | TGTGCCAGCAGTGCCAGGGGGATGGAGACCCAGTACTTC | CASSARGMETQYF
TRBJ1-1 | TRBV5-1 | TRBD1 | NA | TGCGCCAGCAGCCCACTATTAGGACAGGGATTGGACACTGAAGCTTTCTTT | CASSPLLGQGLDTEAFF